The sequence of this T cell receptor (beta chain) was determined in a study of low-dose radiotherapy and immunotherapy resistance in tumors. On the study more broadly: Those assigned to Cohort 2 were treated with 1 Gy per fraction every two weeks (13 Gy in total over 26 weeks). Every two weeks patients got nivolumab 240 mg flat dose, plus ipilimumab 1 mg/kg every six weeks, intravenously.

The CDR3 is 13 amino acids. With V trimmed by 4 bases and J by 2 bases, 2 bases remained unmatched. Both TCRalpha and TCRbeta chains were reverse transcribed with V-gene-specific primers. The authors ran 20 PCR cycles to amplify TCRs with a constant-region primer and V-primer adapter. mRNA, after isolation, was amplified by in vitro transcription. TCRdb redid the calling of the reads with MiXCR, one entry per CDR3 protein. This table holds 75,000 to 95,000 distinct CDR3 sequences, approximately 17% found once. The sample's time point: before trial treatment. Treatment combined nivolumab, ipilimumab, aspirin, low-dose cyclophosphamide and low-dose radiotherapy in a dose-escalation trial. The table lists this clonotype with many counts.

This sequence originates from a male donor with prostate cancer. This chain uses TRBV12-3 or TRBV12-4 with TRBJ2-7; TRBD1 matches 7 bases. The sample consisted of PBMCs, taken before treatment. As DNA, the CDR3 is TGTGCCAGCAGTTGGGACAGACCCTACGAGCAGTACTTC. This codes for CASSWDRPYEQYF.